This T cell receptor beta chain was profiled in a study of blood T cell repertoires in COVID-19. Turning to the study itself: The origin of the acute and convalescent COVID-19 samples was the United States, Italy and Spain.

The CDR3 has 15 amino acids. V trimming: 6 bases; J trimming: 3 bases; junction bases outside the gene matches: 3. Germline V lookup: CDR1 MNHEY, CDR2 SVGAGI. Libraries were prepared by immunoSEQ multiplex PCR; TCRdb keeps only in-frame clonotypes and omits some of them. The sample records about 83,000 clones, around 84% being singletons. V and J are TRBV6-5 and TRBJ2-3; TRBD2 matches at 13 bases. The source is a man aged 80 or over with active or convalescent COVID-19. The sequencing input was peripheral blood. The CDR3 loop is CASSGLAGATDTQYF. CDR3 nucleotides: TGTGCCAGCAGCGGACTAGCGGGGGCAACAGATACGCAGTATTTT.